The 22 T cell receptor beta chains below were found in one sample sequenced in a study of T-cell reconstitution after alpha-beta-depleted transplantation in children. Using unique molecular identifiers, the investigators prepared the TCRbeta library. Via MiXCR, TCRdb re-called the PCR reads, giving one row per CDR3 protein. The sample carries 670,000 or so distinct CDR3 sequences, 10% to 15% recorded once. The sequences come from PBMCs, collected before TCRalphabeta/CD19-depleted stem cell transplant. The source of these receptors is a girl aged 2 to 10 with congenital amegakaryocytic thrombocytopenia, due to receive a stem cell transplant.

The chain joins TRBV14 to TRBJ2-2, with D unclear. Trimming removed 3 bases at V and 0 bases at J, with 8 bases between. The CDR3 covers 15 residues. Germline V gives CDR1 SGHDN, CDR2 FVKESK. CDR3 in DNA: TGTGCCAGCAGCCATGCCCGACCGAACACCGGGGAGCTGTTTTTT. This encodes CASSHARPNTGELFF.

This clonotype came up many times. The V call is TRBV5-1, the J call TRBJ2-7; TRBD1 or TRBD2 may be the D gene (6 bases each). This CDR3 is 16 amino acids long. The V gene lost 2 bases and the J gene lost 3 bases, with 18 bases spanning the gap. Germline V CDR1 and CDR2: SGHRS, YFSETQ. The chain's CDR3 is CASSLMVGRGGYEQYF. The CDR3 DNA reads as TGCGCCAGCAGCTTAATGGTTGGCAGGGGAGGCTACGAGCAGTACTTC.

The genes are TRBV29-1 and TRBJ2-3, with TRBD2 as a possible D gene (6 bases). Per the germline V gene, CDR1 is SQVTM and CDR2 is ANQGSEA. The length of the CDR3 is 15 residues. V was trimmed by 7 bases and J by 4 bases, leaving 21 bases between them. The CDR3 nucleotides are TGCAGCGCCTCCCCCGGAGGGCCGTTTCCAGATACGCAGTATTTT. Protein sequence: CSASPGGPFPDTQYF.

There are many counts of this clonotype. The genes are TRBV5-1 and TRBJ2-7, with D perhaps matching TRBD1 (5 bases). Germline CDR1 SGHRS, CDR2 YFSETQ. The CDR3 has 13 residues. V dropped 7 bases and J dropped 7 bases, with 18 bases sitting between them. CDR3 sequence reads: CASGLDTPGEQYF. CDR3 DNA: TGCGCCAGCGGATTGGACACGCCTGGGGAGCAGTACTTC.

The V gene is TRBV3-1, the J gene TRBJ2-7; D tentatively fits TRBD1 or TRBD2 (5 bases each). The length of the CDR3 is 14 residues. Germline loops: CDR1 LGHDT, CDR2 YNNKEL (reference sequence). The V end lost 4 bases, the J end lost 6 bases, and 16 bases lay between the germline ends. CDR3 coding DNA: TGTGCCAGCAGCCCACAAAGCCGGGGACCCGAGCAGTACTTC. It is translated as CASSPQSRGPEQYF.

This clonotype was observed a few times. The genes are TRBV11-1 and TRBJ2-1; the match to TRBD2 covers 10 bases. This CDR3 contains 18 residues. V lost 8 bases and J lost 7; bases outside the gene matches: 20. Per the germline V gene, CDR1 is SGHAT and CDR2 is FQDESV (reference sequence). The CDR3 nucleotides are TGTGCCAGCTCCTTACCGGGGGCTAGCGGGAGTGGTGGGAATGAGCAGTTCTTC. Amino acid sequence: CASSLPGASGSGGNEQFF. Full variable domain (missing parts from reference TRBV11-1 and TRBJ2-1): EAEVAQSPRYKITEKSQAVAFWCDPISGHATLYWYRQILGQGPELLVQFQDESVVDDSQLPKDRFSAERLKGVDSTLKIQPAELGDSAMYLCASSLPGASGSGGNEQFFGPGTRLTVL.

This clonotype turned up a few times. This rearrangement joins TRBV7-9 to TRBJ1-1, with D unclear. CDR3 length equals 15 residues. With 4 bases removed from V and 3 bases from J, the gap between germline ends came to 15 bases. Germline lookup yields CDR1 SEHNR and CDR2 FQNEAQ (reference sequence). The CDR3 region is CASSSRPPRYTEAFF. Here the CDR3 DNA reads TGTGCCAGCAGCTCCAGACCCCCGAGGTACACTGAAGCTTTCTTT.

The chain combines TRBV5-1 with TRBJ2-7; no clear D. The CDR3 runs to 14 residues. Trimming pared 1 base from V and 3 bases from J, leaving 11 bases between. Per the germline V gene, CDR1 is SGHRS and CDR2 is YFSETQ. CDR3 residues: CASSLRAENYEQYF. The CDR3 nucleotides read TGCGCCAGCAGCTTGCGGGCGGAAAACTACGAGCAGTACTTC. The full variable domain, in which reference TRBV5-1 and TRBJ2-7 provide the parts outside the CDR3, is KAGVTQTPRYLIKTRGQQVTLSCSPISGHRSVSWYQQTPGQGLQFLFEYFSETQRNKGNFPGRFSGRQFSNSRSEMNVSTLELGDSALYLCASSLRAENYEQYFGPGTRLTVT.

The rearrangement joins TRBV20-1 to TRBJ2-5, with D possibly being TRBD2 (7 bases). Germline V gives CDR1 DFQATT, CDR2 SNEGSKA (reference sequence). CDR3 length: 15 amino acids. V lost 5 bases to trimming and J lost 3 bases, with 19 bases between them. The CDR3 reads CSAPPGGAQEETQYF. The CDR3 nucleotides are TGCAGTGCTCCCCCTGGGGGGGCTCAAGAAGAGACCCAGTACTTC.

This clonotype was picked up many times. The chain uses TRBV7-6 and TRBJ2-7, with D possibly TRBD1 on 6 matching bases. Deletions cut 4 bases from V and 0 bases from J, with 22 bases between. The CDR3 loop spans 18 amino acids. Germline CDR1 is SGHVS and CDR2 is FNYEAQ. DNA for the CDR3: TGTGCCAGCAGCTCAGGGGTGGATCTAGACGCTAGCTCCTACGAGCAGTACTTC. It is translated as CASSSGVDLDASSYEQYF. Looking up the rest from reference TRBV7-6 and TRBJ2-7 gives the full variable domain: GAGVSQSPRYKVTKRGQDVALRCDPISGHVSLYWYRQALGQGPEFLTYFNYEAQQDKSGLPNDRFSAERPEGSISTLTIQRTEQRDSAMYRCASSSGVDLDASSYEQYFGPGTRLTVT.

This clonotype has ten or more counts. The chain uses TRBV25-1 and TRBJ2-1; D might be TRBD1 (5 bases). CDR1 and CDR2 (germline): MGHDK, SYGVNS. V lost 3 bases, J lost 0 bases, and 6 bases lay in between. The CDR3 is 14 amino acids. CDR3 bases: TGTGCCAGCAGTGAGGGGCACTCCTACAATGAGCAGTTCTTC. Encoded protein: CASSEGHSYNEQFF.

This clonotype has a handful of counts. V and J are TRBV9 and TRBJ2-7; 9 nucleotides align to TRBD2. The length of the CDR3 is 17 residues. The J segment lost 5 bases and the V segment lost 1 base, leaving 13 bases of the junction unmatched. Germline V lookup: CDR1 SGDLS, CDR2 YYNGEE. The CDR3 region is CASSVSMASGNLHEQYF. The CDR3 DNA sequence: TGTGCCAGCAGCGTAAGTATGGCTAGCGGGAACCTCCACGAGCAGTACTTC.

The V call is TRBV12-3 or TRBV12-4, the J call TRBJ2-3; D remains ambiguous. The CDR3 runs 17 residues. Trimming left V 3 bases short and J 0 bases short, with 16 bases between. CDR3 region: CASSFKVGGPSTDTQYF. The CDR3 nucleotides are TGTGCCAGCAGTTTTAAAGTAGGCGGCCCTAGCACAGATACGCAGTATTTT.

This clonotype was found many times. The J gene is TRBJ2-2, the V gene TRBV20-1; D may be TRBD1 or TRBD2 (5 bases each). V lost 5 bases and J lost 2, with 12 bases in between. Germline V gives CDR1 DFQATT, CDR2 SNEGSKA (reference sequence). The CDR3 spans 14 residues. CDR3 sequence: CSAAGTPNTGELFF. The CDR3 DNA reads TGCAGTGCTGCCGGGACGCCTAACACCGGGGAGCTGTTTTTT.

This clonotype was found many times. V is TRBV20-1 and J is TRBJ1-2, with TRBD1 identical over 7 bases. V was clipped by 5 bases and J by 8 bases; unmatched bases: 5. This CDR3 comprises 11 residues. The germline V gene encodes CDR1 DFQATT and CDR2 SNEGSKA (reference sequence). The CDR3 DNA sequence: TGCAGTGCTCTATACAGGGGCGGCTACACCTTC. This translates into CSALYRGGYTF.

On this clonotype: With a much larger clone just one base away, this may be a read error. The rearrangement links TRBV29-1 to TRBJ2-1, with D perhaps TRBD2 (6 bases). Germline-derived CDR1 and CDR2 are SQVTM and ANQGSEA. The CDR3 totals 12 residues. The CDR3 nucleotides read TGCAGCGTTGAAAGGAGGGCCAATGGGCAGTTCTTC. It translates to CSVERRANGQFF.

This clonotype was seen a few times. The CDR3 here is CSARETSGSPHEQFF. The CDR3, as DNA: TGCAGTGCTAGGGAAACTAGCGGGAGCCCCCATGAGCAGTTCTTC. J is TRBJ2-1 and V is TRBV20-1; 11 positions agree with TRBD2. The CDR3 runs to 15 residues. The ends lost 3 bases at V and 8 bases at J; junction bases unmatched: 9. The germline CDR1 and CDR2 sequences are DFQATT and SNEGSKA (reference sequence).

This clonotype was detected ten times or more. CDR3 in amino acids: CSASETTYEQYF. The CDR3 nucleotides read TGCAGTGCTAGTGAGACAACCTACGAGCAGTACTTC. The V call is TRBV20-1, the J call TRBJ2-7; D remains ambiguous. Per germline, CDR1 DFQATT and CDR2 SNEGSKA (reference sequence). V dropped 3 bases and J dropped 2 bases, with 8 bases sitting between them. The length of the CDR3 is 12 residues.

There are many counts of this clonotype. The chain carries TRBV6-5 and TRBJ1-4; TRBD1 agrees at 7 bases. CDR3 length: 18 amino acids. Germline assignment: CDR1 MNHEY and CDR2 SVGAGI. V gave up 6 bases and J gave up 0 bases; unmatched junction bases: 13. Here the CDR3 reads CASRYRGGAKTTNEKLFF. In DNA form, the CDR3 reads TGTGCCAGCAGATATCGAGGGGGCGCGAAGACAACTAATGAAAAACTGTTTTTT.

This clonotype was seen a single time. The chain uses TRBV29-1 and TRBJ2-2; a weak D match, TRBD1 (6 bases). The ends were cut back, 7 bases at V and 6 bases at J, with 9 bases in the middle. CDR3 length: 11 residues. Germline V CDR1 and CDR2: SQVTM, ANQGSEA. The CDR3 sequence: CSGRQAGELFF. CDR3 nucleotide sequence: TGCAGCGGGCGACAGGCCGGGGAGCTGTTTTTT.

There are many counts of this clonotype. For the CDR3, the DNA is TGCAGTGCAATAAGCCGGGACTTTTTCTACGAGCAGTACTTC. Amino acid sequence: CSAISRDFFYEQYF. This chain connects TRBV20-1 to TRBJ2-7; tentative D call: TRBD2 (6 bases). The CDR3 runs 14 residues. Germline lookup yields CDR1 DFQATT and CDR2 SNEGSKA (reference sequence). V gave up 6 bases and J gave up 3 bases, with 18 bases separating them.

This chain connects TRBV5-1 to TRBJ2-3, with 8 bases aligning to TRBD2. Losses at the gene ends were 0 bases for V and 4 bases for J; bases not matched to a gene: 4. The V gene's germline CDR1 is SGHRS and CDR2 YFSETQ. This CDR3 has 15 residues. The CDR3 spells CASSLGAGEADTQYF. The CDR3 DNA reads as TGCGCCAGCAGCTTGGGAGCGGGAGAGGCAGATACGCAGTATTTT.